This TCR beta chain is from a study of CD8+ T cells in alopecia areata. Study background: Each of the treated patients was given oral tofacitinib, 5 to 10 mg twice daily, for moderate-to-severe alopecia areata. Notes on the study in general: Researchers reported that TCR sharing among patients proved less clear than in mice, possibly HLA-linked. For lesional scalp, especially alopecia totalis/universalis, clonality was higher than in normal scalp.

Isolation of CD4+ and CD8+ T cells from PBMCs was achieved by sorting. Sequencing relied on a cDNA template that was reverse transcribed from extracted RNA. Generated by immunoSEQ multiplex PCR, the TCRdb table keeps only in-frame clones and is missing some. The table has about 200,000 clones, approximately 52% seen once. This clone occurred once. The antigen remains unidentified. Germline V CDR1 and CDR2: GTSNPN, SVGIG (reference sequence). With V trimmed by 0 bases and J by 3 bases, 3 bases remained unmatched. The CDR3 consists of 15 residues. The sequence derives from a human donor with alopecia areata. V and J are TRBV30 and TRBJ2-3; 10 bases map to TRBD1. Sample: CD4+ T cells sorted from blood, taken at week 0. DNA for the CDR3: TGTGCCTGGAGTGTTGACAGGGGGCGGACAGATACGCAGTATTTT. It is translated as CAWSVDRGRTDTQYF.